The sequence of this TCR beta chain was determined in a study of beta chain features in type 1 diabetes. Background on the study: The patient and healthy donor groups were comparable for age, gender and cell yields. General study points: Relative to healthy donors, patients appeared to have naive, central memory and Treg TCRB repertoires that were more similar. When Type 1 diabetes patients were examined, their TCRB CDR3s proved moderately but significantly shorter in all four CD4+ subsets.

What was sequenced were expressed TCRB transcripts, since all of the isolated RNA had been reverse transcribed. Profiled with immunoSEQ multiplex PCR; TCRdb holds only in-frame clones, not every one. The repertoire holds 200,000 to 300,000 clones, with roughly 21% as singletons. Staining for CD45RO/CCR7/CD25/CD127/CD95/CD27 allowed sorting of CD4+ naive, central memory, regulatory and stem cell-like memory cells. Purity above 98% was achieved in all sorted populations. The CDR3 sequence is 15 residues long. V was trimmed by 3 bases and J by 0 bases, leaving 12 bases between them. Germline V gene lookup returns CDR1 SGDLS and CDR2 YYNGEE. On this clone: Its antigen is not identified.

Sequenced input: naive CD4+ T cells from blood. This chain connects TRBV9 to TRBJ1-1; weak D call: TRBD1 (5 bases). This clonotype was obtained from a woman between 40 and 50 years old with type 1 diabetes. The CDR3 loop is CASSGGGTVNTEAFF. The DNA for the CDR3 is TGTGCCAGCAGCGGCGGAGGGACGGTGAACACTGAAGCTTTCTTT.